This T cell receptor beta chain was identified in a study of cytomegalovirus exposure and HLA in healthy donors. Whole-study results and caveats: In vitro assays verified that a few CMV-associated chains recognized CMV antigens specifically. TCR sequences were mostly rare, though some public TCRs occurred in many donors.

These donors, healthy bone marrow donors, were studied. The PCR employed 60 Vbeta primers together with 13 Jbeta primers. The data were produced by immunoSEQ multiplex PCR, yet TCRdb's version contains in-frame clones alone and is incomplete. The data contain about 98,000 clones, 70% to 80% of them seen just once; the ten biggest clones take up about 10%. Regarding this clone: Its antigen is not identified.

CDR3 length: 14 residues. The receptor comes from a young man in good health and CMV-seropositive. Sequencing was carried out using PBMCs. V and J are TRBV21-1 and TRBJ2-7; TRBD1 is taken as the D call from the table, unchecked against the DNA. TRBV21-1 is a known pseudogene. Here the CDR3 reads CASSNRDRGDEQYF. CDR3 sequence (DNA): TGTGCCAGCAGCAATAGGGACAGGGGGGACGAGCAGTACTTC.